This entry is about one T cell receptor (beta chain). The antigen this receptor binds is unknown. Base qualities are not provided; no much larger clone lies one nucleotide away. The data derive from a study of chemoradiotherapy in HPV16-positive cancers (dated by TCRdb to between 2020 and 2023). For context, the study as a whole: Candidate HPV-specific T-cell clones and common TCR motifs were defined through functional T-cell assays on cells from a couple of HPV16-positive patients. The study asked whether T-cell immunity to the HPV oncoproteins E6 and E7 changes during chemoradiotherapy and whether this immunity affects survival. Next, the candidate HPV-specific TCRs and motifs were followed in TCR repertoires from around 93 patients with HPV-related cancers.

The method behind the library was the immunoSEQ multiplex PCR assay. TCRdb retrieved this table from immuneACCESS and kept in-frame rearrangements only. Not all clones are present; in checked studies, unresolved V genes account for under half, and no reason is known for the remainder. Recorded for this sample are roughly 70,000 clones; about 90% of them occurred a single time. Under 4.5% of the sample lies in the top ten. The paper's findings and limits, for the study overall: The functional definition of HPV-specific T cells came from only a couple of HPV16-positive patients, and the survival association was reported for HPV16-positive patients. Expansion of candidate HPV-specific clones and E7-related TCR motifs was observed in the tumor microenvironment during treatment, whereas no such expansion was observed for non-HPV-specific T cells. Among HPV16-positive patients, expansion of HPV-responsive T cells during chemoradiotherapy was associated with better recurrence-free survival.

Because repertoires were sampled repeatedly during chemoradiotherapy, clonal expansion in the tumor microenvironment could be followed. At the junction V is shortened by 5 bases and J by 5 bases; bases outside the gene matches: 4. Reading the germline V gene (reference sequence) gives CDR1 MNHEY and CDR2 SMNVEV. From the cysteine up to the phenylalanine, the CDR3 has a length of 13 residues. The CDR3 DNA has 39 bases and is translated from base 1. The sequence derives from a human donor with HPV-associated anogenital cancer. This sequence uses TRBV27 and TRBJ1-2, and TRBD1 matches 8 of the central bases. The starting material was blood, obtained from a patient who underwent chemoradiotherapy. The nucleotide sequence is TGTGCCAGCAGTCCCGGGACAGGATATGGCTACACCTTC. It translates to CASSPGTGYGYTF.